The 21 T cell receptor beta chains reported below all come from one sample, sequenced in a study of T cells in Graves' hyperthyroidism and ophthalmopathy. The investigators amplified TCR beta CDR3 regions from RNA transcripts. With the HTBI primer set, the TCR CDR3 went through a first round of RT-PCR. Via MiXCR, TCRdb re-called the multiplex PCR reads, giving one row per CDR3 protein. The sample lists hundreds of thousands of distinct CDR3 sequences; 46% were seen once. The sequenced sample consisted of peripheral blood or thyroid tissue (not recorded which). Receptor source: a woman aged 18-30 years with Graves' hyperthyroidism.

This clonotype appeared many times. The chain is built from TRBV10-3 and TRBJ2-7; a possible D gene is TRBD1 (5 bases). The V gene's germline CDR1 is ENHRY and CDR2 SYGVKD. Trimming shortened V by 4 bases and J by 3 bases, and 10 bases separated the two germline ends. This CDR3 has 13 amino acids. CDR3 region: CAISGTTNYEQYF. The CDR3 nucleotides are TGTGCCATCAGTGGGACAACCAACTACGAGCAGTACTTC.

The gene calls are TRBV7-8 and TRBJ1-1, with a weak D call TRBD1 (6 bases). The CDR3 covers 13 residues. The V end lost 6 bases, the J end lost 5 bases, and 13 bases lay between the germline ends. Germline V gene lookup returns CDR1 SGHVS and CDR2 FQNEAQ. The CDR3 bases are TGTGCCAGCAGGGCGACAGGCGCTACTGAAGCTTTCTTT. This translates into CASRATGATEAFF.

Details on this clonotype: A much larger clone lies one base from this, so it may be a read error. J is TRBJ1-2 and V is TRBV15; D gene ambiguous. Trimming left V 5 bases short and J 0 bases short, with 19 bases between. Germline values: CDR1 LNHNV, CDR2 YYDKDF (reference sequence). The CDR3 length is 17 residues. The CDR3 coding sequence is TGTGCCACCAGCTTAGCGCTAAGTCCGGGCCCTAACTATGGCTACACCTTC. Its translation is CATSLALSPGPNYGYTF.

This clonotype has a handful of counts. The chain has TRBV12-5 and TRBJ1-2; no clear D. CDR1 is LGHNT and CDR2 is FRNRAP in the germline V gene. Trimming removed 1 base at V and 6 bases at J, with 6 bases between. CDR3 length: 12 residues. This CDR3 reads CASGLGIDGYTF. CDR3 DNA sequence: TGTGCTAGTGGTTTGGGGATTGATGGCTACACCTTC.

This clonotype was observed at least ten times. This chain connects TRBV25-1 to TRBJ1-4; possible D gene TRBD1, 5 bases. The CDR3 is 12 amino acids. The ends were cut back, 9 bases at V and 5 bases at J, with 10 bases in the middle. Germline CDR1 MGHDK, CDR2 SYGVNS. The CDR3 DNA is TGTGCCAGAACCGGGGGAAATGAAAAACTGTTTTTT. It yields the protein CARTGGNEKLFF.

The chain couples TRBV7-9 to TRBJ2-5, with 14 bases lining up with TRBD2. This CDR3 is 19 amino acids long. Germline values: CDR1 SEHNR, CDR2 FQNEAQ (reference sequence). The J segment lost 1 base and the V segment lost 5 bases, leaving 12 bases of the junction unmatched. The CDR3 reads CASSGAGTSGSWGQETQYF. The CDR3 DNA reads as TGTGCCAGCAGCGGGGCCGGGACTAGCGGGAGTTGGGGCCAAGAGACCCAGTACTTC.

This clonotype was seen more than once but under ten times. The CDR3 DNA follows: TGCAGTGCCGCGGCAGAGGGCCGACGAGAGGAGACCCAGTACTTC. Protein: CSAAAEGRREETQYF. The rearrangement joins TRBV20-1 to TRBJ2-5; maybe TRBD2 (5 bases). Trimming pared 6 bases from V and 5 bases from J, leaving 22 bases between. The germline gives CDR1 DFQATT, CDR2 SNEGSKA (reference sequence). The CDR3 consists of 15 residues.

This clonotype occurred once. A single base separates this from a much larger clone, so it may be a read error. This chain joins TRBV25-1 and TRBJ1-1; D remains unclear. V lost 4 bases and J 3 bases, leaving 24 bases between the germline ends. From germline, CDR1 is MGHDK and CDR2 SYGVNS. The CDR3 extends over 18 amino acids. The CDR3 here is CASSGLGEKRVGYTEAFF. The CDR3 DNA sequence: TGTGCCAGCAGTGGCTTGGGAGAAAAACGGGTGGGTTACACTGAAGCTTTCTTT.

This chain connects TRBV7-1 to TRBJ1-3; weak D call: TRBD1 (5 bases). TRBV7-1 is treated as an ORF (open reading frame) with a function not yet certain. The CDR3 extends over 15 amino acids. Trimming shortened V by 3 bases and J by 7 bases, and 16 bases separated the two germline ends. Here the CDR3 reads CASSSGTAAGNTIYF. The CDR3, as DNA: TGTGCCAGCAGCTCCGGGACCGCGGCGGGGAACACCATATATTTT.

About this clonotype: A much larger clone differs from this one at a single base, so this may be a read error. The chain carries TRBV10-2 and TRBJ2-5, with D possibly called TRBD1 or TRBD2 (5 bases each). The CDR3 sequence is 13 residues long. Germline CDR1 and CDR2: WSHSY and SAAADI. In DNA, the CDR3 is TGCGCCAGCAGAGACAGCGGCCAAGAGGCCCAGTACTTC. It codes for CASRDSGQEAQYF.

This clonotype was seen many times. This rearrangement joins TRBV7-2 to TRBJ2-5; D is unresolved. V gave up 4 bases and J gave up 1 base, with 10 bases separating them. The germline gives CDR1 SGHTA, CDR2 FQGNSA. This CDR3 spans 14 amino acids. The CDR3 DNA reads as TGTGCCAGCAGCTCTCGTGGAGTCCAAGAGACCCAGTACTTC. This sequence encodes CASSSRGVQETQYF.

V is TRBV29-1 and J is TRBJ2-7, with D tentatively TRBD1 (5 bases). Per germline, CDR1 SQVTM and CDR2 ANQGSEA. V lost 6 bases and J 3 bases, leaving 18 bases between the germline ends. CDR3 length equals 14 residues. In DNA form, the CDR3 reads TGCAGCGTCGAAACAGGACACATACTCTACGAGCAGTACTTC. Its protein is CSVETGHILYEQYF.

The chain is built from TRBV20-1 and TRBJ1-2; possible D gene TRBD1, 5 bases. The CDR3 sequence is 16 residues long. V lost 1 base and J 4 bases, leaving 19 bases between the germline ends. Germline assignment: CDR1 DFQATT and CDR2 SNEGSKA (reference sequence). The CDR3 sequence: CSARVAREAPGYGYTF. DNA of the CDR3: TGCAGTGCTAGAGTGGCCAGGGAGGCCCCTGGCTATGGCTACACCTTC.

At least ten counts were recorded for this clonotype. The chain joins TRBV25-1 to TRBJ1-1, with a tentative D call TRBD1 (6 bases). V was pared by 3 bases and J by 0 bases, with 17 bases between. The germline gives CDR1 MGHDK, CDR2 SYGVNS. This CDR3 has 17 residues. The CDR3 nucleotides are TGTGCCAGCAGTGAGACTTCGGACAGCTCCATGAACACTGAAGCTTTCTTT. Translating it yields CASSETSDSSMNTEAFF.

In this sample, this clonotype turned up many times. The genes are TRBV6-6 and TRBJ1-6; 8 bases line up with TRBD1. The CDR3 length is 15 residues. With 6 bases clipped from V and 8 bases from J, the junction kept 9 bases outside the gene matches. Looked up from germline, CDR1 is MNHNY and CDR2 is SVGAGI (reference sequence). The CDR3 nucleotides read TGTGCCAGCAGCCCATCGACAGGGGAGGATTCACCCCTCCACTTT. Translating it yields CASSPSTGEDSPLHF.

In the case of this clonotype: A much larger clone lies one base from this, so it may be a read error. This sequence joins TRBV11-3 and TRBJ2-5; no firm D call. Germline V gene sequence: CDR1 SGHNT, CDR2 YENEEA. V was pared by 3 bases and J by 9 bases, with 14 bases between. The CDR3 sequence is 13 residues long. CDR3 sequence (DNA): TGTGCCAGCAGCTTCGAACCGTCTTTGGCCCAGTACTTC. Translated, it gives CASSFEPSLAQYF.

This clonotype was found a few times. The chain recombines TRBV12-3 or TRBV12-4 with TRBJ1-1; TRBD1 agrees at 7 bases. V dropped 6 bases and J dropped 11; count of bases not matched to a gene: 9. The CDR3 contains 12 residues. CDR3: CASSDRAAGAFF. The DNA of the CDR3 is TGTGCCAGCAGCGACAGGGCGGCAGGGGCTTTCTTT.

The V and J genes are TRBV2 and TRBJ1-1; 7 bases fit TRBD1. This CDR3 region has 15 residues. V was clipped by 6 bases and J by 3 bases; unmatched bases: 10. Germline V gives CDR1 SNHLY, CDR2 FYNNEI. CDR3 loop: CASSVRTGEYTEAFF. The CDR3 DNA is TGTGCCAGCAGCGTCCGAACAGGGGAGTACACTGAAGCTTTCTTT.

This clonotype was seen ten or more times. CDR3 protein: CASSLERSGANVLTF. The CDR3 nucleotides read TGTGCCAGCAGCTTAGAACGCTCTGGGGCCAACGTCCTGACTTTC. The rearrangement uses TRBV7-8 and TRBJ2-6; unclear D gene. The V end lost 1 base, the J end lost 0 bases, and 4 bases lay between the germline ends. This CDR3 comprises 15 residues. Looked up from germline, CDR1 is SGHVS and CDR2 is FQNEAQ.

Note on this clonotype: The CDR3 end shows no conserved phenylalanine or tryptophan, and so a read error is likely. The CDR3 is CAISEGGVLTEAFL. CDR3 DNA: TGTGCCATCAGTGAGGGAGGGGTTTTGACTGAAGCTTTCCTT. The rearrangement links TRBV10-3 to TRBJ1-1; TRBD1 might be the D (5 bases). The length of the CDR3 is 14 residues. V dropped 2 bases and J dropped 5 bases, with 12 bases sitting between them. Germline CDR1 is ENHRY and CDR2 is SYGVKD.

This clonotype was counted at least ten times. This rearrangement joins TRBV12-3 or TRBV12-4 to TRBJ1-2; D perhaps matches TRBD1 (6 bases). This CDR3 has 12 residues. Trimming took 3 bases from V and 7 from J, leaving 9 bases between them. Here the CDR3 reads CASSFGQSGYTF. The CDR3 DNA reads TGTGCCAGCAGTTTTGGACAGAGTGGCTACACCTTC.